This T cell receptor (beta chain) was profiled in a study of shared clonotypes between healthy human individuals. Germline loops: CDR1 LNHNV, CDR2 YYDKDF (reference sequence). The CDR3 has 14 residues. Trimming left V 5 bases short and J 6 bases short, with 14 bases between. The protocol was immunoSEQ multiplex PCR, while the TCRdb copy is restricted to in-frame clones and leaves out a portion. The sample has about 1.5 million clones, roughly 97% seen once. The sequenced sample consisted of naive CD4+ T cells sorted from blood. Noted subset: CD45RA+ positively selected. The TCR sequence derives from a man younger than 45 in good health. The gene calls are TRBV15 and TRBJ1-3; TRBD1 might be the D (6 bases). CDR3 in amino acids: CATSRGTRLNTIYF. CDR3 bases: TGTGCCACCAGCCGGGGGACACGGTTAAACACCATATATTTT.